This T cell receptor beta chain appears in the sequencing data of a study of T cell changes during pregnancy in multiple sclerosis. Assay: immunoSEQ multiplex PCR; the TCRdb copy retains only in-frame clones and omits some. The sample shows just over 90,000 clones, about nine tenths of them seen only once. Concerning this clone: Other DNA sequences of this sample code for an identical CDR3.

The CDR3 is 13 amino acids. The germline gives CDR1 MDHEN, CDR2 SYDVKM. Trimming took off 5 bases at V and 1 base at J, with 3 bases between the two ends. The J gene is TRBJ2-6, the V gene TRBV28; D gene uncertain. The sequence came from a female donor in good health, enrolled as a control in a pregnancy study. The specimen comprised peripheral blood, sampled after pregnancy. The CDR3 coding sequence is TGTGCCAGCAGTCTTTCTGGGGCCAACGTCCTGACTTTC. Protein sequence: CASSLSGANVLTF.